These T cell receptor beta chains were read from a single sample in a study of identical twins. A single record per CDR3 protein comes from TCRdb applying MiXCR to the 5' RACE reads. The sample yields 550,000 to 700,000 distinct CDR3 sequences, around 20% seen once. These sequences were also reported in another study, on T cells expressing NK-cell markers.

The material sequenced was PBMCs. The receptors come from a woman aged 18 to 35 in good health. The conserved cysteine and the conserved F or W are not part of the CDR3 here. D genes are given only for firm matches.

. TRBV7-2 ASSFQGQF
. TRBV7-2 ASSTKALYTDTQY
. TRBV18 ASSPGENTEAF
. TRBV27 ASSQSGEQF
. TRBV7-2 ASSLEVQNEQF
. TRBV20-1 SAGPSGQPQH
. TRBV5-1 ASSFWGHAYEQY
. TRBV9 ASSVTDSGEGYT
. TRBV7-2 ASSLGQGAGANVLT
. TRBV12-3/TRBV12-4 ASRDQGSGANVLT
. TRBV20-1 SARDLGSTDTQY
TRBD2 TRBV20-1 SAPVAGATDTQY
TRBD2 TRBV30 AWSIGLAGTTDTQY
TRBD2 TRBV20-1 SAPSLAGGRTDTQY
TRBD2 TRBV10-3 AIRAGTSVNEQF
. TRBV20-1 SAELGETQY
. TRBV11-2 ASSSHPWGDTQY
. TRBV20-1 SARPGGGYNEQF
. TRBV7-8 ASSLEGLAQGAQY
. TRBV6-1 ASLGRVRGIGGYT
. TRBV2 ASIGQGSFNSPLH
TRBD2 TRBV18 ASSPAGASSYEQY
. TRBV7-9 ASSLGTFHHEQY
. TRBV12-3/TRBV12-4 ASSLGQGRDEQF
TRBD2 TRBV7-8 ASSRRAGTSNYEQY
. TRBV20-1 SALSAGPYNEQF
. TRBV7-2 ASSSLGRQAKNIQY
. TRBV7-2 ASSLYENNEQF
. TRBV5-1 ASSLENSGREQY
TRBD2 TRBV29-1 SVEASSGGSSSYNEQF
. TRBV20-1 SAVERKEQF
. TRBV6-4 ASSPGTLGRGYT
. TRBV20-1 SAREPSGNTDTQY
TRBD2 TRBV20-1 SARDRRLAGTDTQY
. TRBV27 ASRPTRQISGANVLT
TRBD2 TRBV7-9 ASSHDGSSGSTGELF
. TRBV20-1 SAPRGANEQY
TRBD2 TRBV7-2 ASSPYSGIAYNEQF
TRBD1 TRBV3-1 ASTSGGVTEAF